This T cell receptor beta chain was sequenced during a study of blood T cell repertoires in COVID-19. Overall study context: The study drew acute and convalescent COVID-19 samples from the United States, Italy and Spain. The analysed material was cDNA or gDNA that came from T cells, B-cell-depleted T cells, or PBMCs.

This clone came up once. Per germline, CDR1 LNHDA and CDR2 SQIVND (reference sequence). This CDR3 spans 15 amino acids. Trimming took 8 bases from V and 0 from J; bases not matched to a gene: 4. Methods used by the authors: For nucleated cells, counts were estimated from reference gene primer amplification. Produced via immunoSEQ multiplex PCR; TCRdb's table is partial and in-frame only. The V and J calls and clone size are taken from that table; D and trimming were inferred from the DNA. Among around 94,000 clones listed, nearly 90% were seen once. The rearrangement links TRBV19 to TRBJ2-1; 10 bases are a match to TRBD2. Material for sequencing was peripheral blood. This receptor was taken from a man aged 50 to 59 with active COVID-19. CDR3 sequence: CASCSSGGSYNEQFF. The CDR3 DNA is TGTGCCAGTTGCTCTAGCGGGGGCTCCTACAATGAGCAGTTCTTC.